This T cell receptor beta chain was recorded in a study of shared clonotypes between healthy human individuals. Everyone who donated was a Caucasian adult who lived in Nashville, Tennessee. Deep was the level used in running the assay. The repertoire was sequenced with immunoSEQ multiplex PCR; TCRdb's copy has only in-frame clones and lacks some. The table lists some 1 million clones, about three quarters of them singletons. The junction had 3 bases not matched to a gene; V was cut back by 0 bases and J by 3 bases. CDR1 and CDR2 (germline): WNHNN, SYGVQD (reference sequence). The CDR3 has 15 amino acids.

This clonotype was obtained from a young man in good health. Sequenced: memory CD4+ T cells sorted from blood. Sample subset: CD45RA-negative fraction. The chain couples TRBV10-1 to TRBJ2-3; 7 bases agree with TRBD2. The CDR3 region has the DNA TGCGCCAGCAGTGAGTCGGGAGGGCCAACAGATACGCAGTATTTT. It codes for CASSESGGPTDTQYF.